This T cell receptor beta chain was recovered during a study of blood T cell repertoires in COVID-19. The CDR3 length is 14 residues. Germline lookup yields CDR1 MNHEY and CDR2 SMNVEV (reference sequence). J was trimmed by 0 bases and V by 6 bases; bases with no gene match: 0. Using immunoSEQ multiplex PCR, the repertoire was profiled, and TCRdb retains in-frame clones only, with some absent. The repertoire consists of hundreds of thousands of clones, with 84% occurring once and the leading ten covering approximately 4.3%. This chain links TRBV27 with TRBJ2-1; 9 nucleotides line up with TRBD2. The receptor's source is a man aged 30-40 years with acute COVID-19. Specimen: PBMCs or T cells enriched from blood (not recorded which). In nucleotides, the CDR3 is TGTGCCAGCAGGACTAGCGGCTCCTACAATGAGCAGTTCTTC. It yields the protein CASRTSGSYNEQFF.